This T cell receptor (beta chain) was found in a study of blood T cell repertoires in COVID-19. Only in-frame clones appear in the TCRdb table, and some are missing; sequencing was by immunoSEQ multiplex PCR. The data show 350,000 to 450,000 clones, about 88% seen once. The CDR3 has 14 amino acids. CDR1 KGHSH and CDR2 LQKENI come from the germline V gene. V lost 5 bases, J lost 3 bases, and 13 bases lay in between. The source of this sequence is a woman younger than 35 who had been exposed to COVID-19. The sequenced sample consisted of PBMCs or T cells enriched from blood (not recorded which). This rearrangement joins TRBV18 to TRBJ1-2; D is perhaps TRBD1 (5 bases). CDR3 sequence (DNA): TGTGCCAGCTCAGGCAGGGCTCTTGACTATGGCTACACCTTC. Translated, it gives CASSGRALDYGYTF.